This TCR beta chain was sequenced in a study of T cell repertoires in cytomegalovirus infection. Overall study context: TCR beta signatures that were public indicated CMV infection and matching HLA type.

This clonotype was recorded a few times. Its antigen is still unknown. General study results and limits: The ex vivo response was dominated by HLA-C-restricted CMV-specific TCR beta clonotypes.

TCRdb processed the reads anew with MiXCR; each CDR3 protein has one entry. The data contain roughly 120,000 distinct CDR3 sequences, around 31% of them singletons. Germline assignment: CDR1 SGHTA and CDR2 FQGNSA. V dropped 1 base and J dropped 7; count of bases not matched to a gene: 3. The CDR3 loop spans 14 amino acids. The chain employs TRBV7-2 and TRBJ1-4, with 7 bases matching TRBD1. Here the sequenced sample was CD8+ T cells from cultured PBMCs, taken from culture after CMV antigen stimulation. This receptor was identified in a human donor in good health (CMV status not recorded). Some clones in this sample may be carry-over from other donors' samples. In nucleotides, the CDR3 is TGTGCCAGCAGCTTAGAGGGACAGTTTGAAAAACTGTTTTTT. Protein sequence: CASSLEGQFEKLFF.